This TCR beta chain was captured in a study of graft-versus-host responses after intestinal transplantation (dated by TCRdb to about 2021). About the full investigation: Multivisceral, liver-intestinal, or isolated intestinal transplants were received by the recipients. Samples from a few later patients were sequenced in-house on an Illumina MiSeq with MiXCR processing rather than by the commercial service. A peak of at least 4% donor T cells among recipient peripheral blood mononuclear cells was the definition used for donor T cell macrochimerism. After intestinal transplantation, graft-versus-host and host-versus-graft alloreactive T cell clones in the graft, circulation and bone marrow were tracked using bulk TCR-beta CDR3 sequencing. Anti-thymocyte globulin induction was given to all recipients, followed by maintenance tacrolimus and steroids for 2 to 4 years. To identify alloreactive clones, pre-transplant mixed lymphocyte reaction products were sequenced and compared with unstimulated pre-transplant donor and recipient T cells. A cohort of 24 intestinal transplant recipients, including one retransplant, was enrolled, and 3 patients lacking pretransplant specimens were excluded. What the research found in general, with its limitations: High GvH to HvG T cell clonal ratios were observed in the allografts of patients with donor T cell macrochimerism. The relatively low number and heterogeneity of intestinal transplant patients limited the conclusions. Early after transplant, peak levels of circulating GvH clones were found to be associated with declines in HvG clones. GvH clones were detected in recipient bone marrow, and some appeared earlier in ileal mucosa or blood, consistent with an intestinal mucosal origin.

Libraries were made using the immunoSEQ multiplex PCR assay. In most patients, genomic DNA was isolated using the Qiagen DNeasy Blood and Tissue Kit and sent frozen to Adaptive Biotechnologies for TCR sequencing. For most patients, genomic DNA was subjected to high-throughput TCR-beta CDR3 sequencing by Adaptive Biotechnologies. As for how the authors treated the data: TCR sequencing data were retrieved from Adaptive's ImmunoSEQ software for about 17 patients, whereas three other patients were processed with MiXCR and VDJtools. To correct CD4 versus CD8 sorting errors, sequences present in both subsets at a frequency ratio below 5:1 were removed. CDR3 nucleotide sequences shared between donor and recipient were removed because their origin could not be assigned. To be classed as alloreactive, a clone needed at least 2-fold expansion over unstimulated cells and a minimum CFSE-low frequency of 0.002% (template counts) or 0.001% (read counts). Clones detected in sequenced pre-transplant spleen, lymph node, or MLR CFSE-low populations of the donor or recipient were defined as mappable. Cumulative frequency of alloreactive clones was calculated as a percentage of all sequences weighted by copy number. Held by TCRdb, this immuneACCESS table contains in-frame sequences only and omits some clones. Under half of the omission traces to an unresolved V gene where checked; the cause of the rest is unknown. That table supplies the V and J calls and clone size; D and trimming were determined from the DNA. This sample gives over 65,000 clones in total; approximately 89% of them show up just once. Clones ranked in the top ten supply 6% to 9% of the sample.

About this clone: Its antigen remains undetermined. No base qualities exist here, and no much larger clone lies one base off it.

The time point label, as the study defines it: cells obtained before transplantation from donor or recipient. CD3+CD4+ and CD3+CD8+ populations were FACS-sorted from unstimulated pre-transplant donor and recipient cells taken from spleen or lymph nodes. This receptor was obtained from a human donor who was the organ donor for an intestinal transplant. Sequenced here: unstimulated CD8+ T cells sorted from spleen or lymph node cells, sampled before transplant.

The DNA is as follows: TGTGCCAGCAGCTTGATGGGGTACGAGCAGTACTTC. This translates into CASSLMGYEQYF. The chain couples TRBV5-6 to TRBJ2-7, with no confidently assigned D gene. V is cut by 1 base and J by 4 bases, and the space between the germline ends is 6 bases. CDR1 SGHDT and CDR2 YYEEEE are derived from the germline V gene. The CDR3 spans 12 residues, from the cysteine through the phenylalanine. Only CDR3 DNA remains: 36 bases, in frame from the first base.